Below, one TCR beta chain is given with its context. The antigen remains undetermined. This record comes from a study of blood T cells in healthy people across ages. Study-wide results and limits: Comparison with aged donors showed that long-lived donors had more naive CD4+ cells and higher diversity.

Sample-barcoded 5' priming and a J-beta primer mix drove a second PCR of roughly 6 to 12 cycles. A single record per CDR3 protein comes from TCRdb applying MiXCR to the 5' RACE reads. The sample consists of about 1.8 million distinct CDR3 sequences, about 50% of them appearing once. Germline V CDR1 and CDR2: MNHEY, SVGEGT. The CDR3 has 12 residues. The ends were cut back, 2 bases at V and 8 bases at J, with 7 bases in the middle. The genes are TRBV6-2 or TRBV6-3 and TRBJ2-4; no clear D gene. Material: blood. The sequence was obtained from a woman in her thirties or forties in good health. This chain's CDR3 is CASSYKGYIQYF. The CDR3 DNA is TGTGCCAGCAGTTACAAGGGTTACATTCAGTACTTC.